Reported below is one TCR beta chain. Antigen unknown. Using immunoSEQ multiplex PCR, the repertoire was profiled, and TCRdb retains in-frame clones only, with some absent. Here the sample spans more than 4,000 clones, approximately 80% being singletons. The V and J ends lost 5 bases and 3 bases respectively, with 11 bases between them. The germline V gene has CDR1 SGDLS and CDR2 YYNGEE. CDR3 length equals 14 residues. This sample was included in a study of PD-1 blockade in classical Hodgkin lymphoma. Study-level results: It was reported that newly diagnosed patients had less baseline TCR diversity than healthy donors. What caused the repertoire differences, perhaps disease activity or prior therapy, remains undefined.

Specified time point: newly diagnosed, previously untreated cHL patient sample. Magnetic negative selection isolated CD8+ T cells from thawed PBMCs. Material for sequencing was CD8+ T cells from blood. This receptor was obtained from a human donor with classical Hodgkin lymphoma. The V call is TRBV9, the J call TRBJ2-2; TRBD1 might be the D (6 bases). The chain's CDR3 is CASRADRYTGELFF. The CDR3 DNA is TGTGCCAGCAGGGCGGACAGATACACCGGGGAGCTGTTTTTT.